Each of the 17 T cell receptor beta chains below was sequenced from the same sample in a study of molecular identifiers for immune sequencing clone quantification. MiXCR, applied by TCRdb to the PCR reads, yields one record per CDR3 protein. The data show over 600,000 distinct CDR3 sequences, with around 20% seen just once and roughly 0.9% held by the top ten. Sequenced input: naive CD8+ T cells from blood, with Jurkat cell RNA spiked in. Subset indicated: FACS-sorted CD8+CD4-CCR7+CD45RA+ naive T cells. These receptors were obtained from a human donor in good health. Some libraries in this study had Jurkat cell RNA spiked in.

Remarks on this clonotype: A much larger clonotype is one base distant, so this may be a read error. V usage is TRBV24-1 and J usage is TRBJ2-5; D is possibly TRBD2 (6 bases). The CDR3 runs 17 residues. CDR1 is KGHDR and CDR2 is SFDVKD in the germline V gene. V shed 5 bases and J shed 0 bases, with 18 bases lying between them. The CDR3 is CATSGFEGGANQETQYF. In DNA form, the CDR3 reads TGTGCCACCAGTGGTTTCGAGGGCGGGGCCAACCAAGAGACCCAGTACTTC.

In its sample, this clonotype was seen a few times. The J gene is TRBJ2-3, the V gene TRBV30; D is perhaps TRBD2 (8 bases). The CDR3 runs 16 residues. The V gene's germline CDR1 is GTSNPN and CDR2 SVGIG (reference sequence). Trimming left V 3 bases short and J 2 bases short, with 18 bases between. The DNA of the CDR3 is TGTGCCTGGAGCGAAGGGGGCGGGGGGCTCACAGATACGCAGTATTTT. Residues: CAWSEGGGGLTDTQYF.

Points on this clonotype: A read error is possible here, since a much larger clone lies one base away. Lacking the conserved final phenylalanine or tryptophan, this CDR3 likely reflects a read error. The chain uses TRBV27 and TRBJ1-6; TRBD1 agrees at 8 bases. The V and J ends lost 5 bases and 6 bases, in that order; junction bases with no gene match: 9. Germline loops: CDR1 MNHEY, CDR2 SMNVEV (reference sequence). The CDR3 spans 16 residues. The CDR3 region has the DNA TGTGCCAGCAGTACTTGGACAGGGCCGGGTAATTCACCCCTCCACCTT. Translating it yields CASSTWTGPGNSPLHL.

This clonotype was seen ten or more times. The J gene is TRBJ2-3, the V gene TRBV4-3; 9 bases agree with TRBD2. Losses at the gene ends were 3 bases for V and 5 bases for J; bases not matched to a gene: 9. From germline, CDR1 is LGHNA and CDR2 YSLEER. CDR3 length equals 16 residues. The CDR3 DNA reads TGCGCCAGCAGCCAGGTAGCGGGGGCGCCGGGAGATACGCAGTATTTT. The encoded protein is CASSQVAGAPGDTQYF.

This clonotype was recorded many times. The V gene is TRBV19, the J gene TRBJ2-7; 11 bases align to TRBD2. Trimming cost V 1 base and J 2 bases; bases outside gene matches: 4. The CDR3 spans 16 residues. Germline-derived CDR1 and CDR2 are LNHDA and SQIVND (reference sequence). This CDR3 is CASSIGPSGGTYEQYF. DNA of the CDR3: TGTGCCAGTAGTATAGGTCCTAGCGGGGGGACCTACGAGCAGTACTTC.

This clonotype was counted a few times. The V call is TRBV9, the J call TRBJ2-3; D is possibly TRBD1 (5 bases). Germline loops: CDR1 SGDLS, CDR2 YYNGEE. The germline V and J ends were trimmed by 4 bases and 3 bases, with 15 bases remaining between them. The CDR3 extends over 15 amino acids. The CDR3 is CASSPFWGATDTQYF. The DNA for the CDR3 is TGTGCCAGCAGCCCCTTCTGGGGCGCTACAGATACGCAGTATTTT. The variable domain in full, completed from reference TRBV9 and TRBJ2-3, reads DSGVTQTPKHLITATGQRVTLRCSPRSGDLSVYWYQQSLDQGLQFLIQYYNGEERAKGNILERFSAQQFPDLHSELNLSSLELGDSALYFCASSPFWGATDTQYFGPGTRLTVL.

This clonotype has a count of ten or more. The CDR3 nucleotides are TGTGCCAGCAGCACGGGACCGGCGTCCGAGCAGTACTTC. As protein: CASSTGPASEQYF. The chain carries TRBV7-6 and TRBJ2-7; perhaps D is TRBD1 or TRBD2 (5 bases each). V shed 5 bases and J shed 6 bases, with 14 bases lying between them. Per the germline V gene, CDR1 is SGHVS and CDR2 is FNYEAQ. The length of the CDR3 is 13 residues.

This clonotype came up many times. This sequence joins TRBV2 and TRBJ1-3; D perhaps matches TRBD1 (6 bases). The CDR3 is made up of 16 amino acids. Germline V gene data show CDR1 as SNHLY and CDR2 as FYNNEI. V was cut by 5 bases and J by 0 bases, with 14 bases left in between. CDR3 in DNA: TGTGCCAGCAGTAGACAGGTCCCGAGCTCTGGAAACACCATATATTTT. Translating gives CASSRQVPSSGNTIYF.

V is TRBV9 and J is TRBJ2-2; D unresolved. Trimming took off 3 bases at V and 5 bases at J, with 11 bases between the two ends. Germline CDR1 SGDLS, CDR2 YYNGEE. The CDR3 spans 14 residues. CDR3 nucleotides: TGTGCCAGCAGCGATGGCTTAAGAACCGGGGAGCTGTTTTTT. Its translation is CASSDGLRTGELFF.

This clonotype was recorded many times. V usage is TRBV7-2 and J usage is TRBJ2-7; D is perhaps TRBD1 (6 bases). Germline CDR1 and CDR2: SGHTA and FQGNSA. The CDR3 spans 14 residues. Trimming took 4 bases from V and 3 from J, leaving 13 bases between them. The CDR3 region is CASSYRTANYEQYF. The CDR3 coding sequence is TGTGCCAGCAGCTACCGGACAGCAAACTACGAGCAGTACTTC.

The rearrangement joins TRBV5-1 to TRBJ2-2; TRBD1 matches 9 bases. The CDR3 totals 15 residues. Trimming cost V 5 bases and J 6 bases; bases outside gene matches: 8. Germline V gene sequence: CDR1 SGHRS, CDR2 YFSETQ. CDR3 sequence (DNA): TGCGCCAGCAGTCTGACAGGGGGTCACTCCGGGGAGCTGTTTTTT. It specifies CASSLTGGHSGELFF.

This clonotype has at least ten counts. The rearrangement uses TRBV6-5 and TRBJ2-5; D gene ambiguous. Trimming left V 4 bases short and J 1 base short, with 13 bases between. This CDR3 contains 15 residues. In germline, CDR1 is MNHEY, CDR2 SVGAGI. The CDR3 protein is CASSSPLDPQETQYF. In DNA, the CDR3 is TGTGCCAGCAGTTCTCCATTAGATCCCCAAGAGACCCAGTACTTC.

This clonotype has ten or more counts. The rearrangement uses TRBV7-3 and TRBJ1-1, with D possibly TRBD1 on 5 matching bases. The CDR3 sequence is 13 residues long. Germline CDR1 is SGHTA and CDR2 is FQGTGA. Trimming took off 3 bases at V and 8 bases at J, with 13 bases between the two ends. CDR3 sequence reads: CASSFVGEQEAFF. The CDR3 DNA reads as TGTGCCAGCAGCTTCGTGGGGGAGCAAGAAGCTTTCTTT.

As concerns this clonotype: Just one base apart from a much larger clone, this may be a read error. The chain links TRBV5-1 to TRBJ2-7; the D is unclear. The germline gives CDR1 SGHRS, CDR2 YFSETQ. The CDR3 length is 16 residues. V shed 4 bases and J shed 0 bases, with 17 bases lying between them. The CDR3 DNA reads TGCGCCAGCAGCGCCCTACCGACGGAGAGCTCCTACGAGCAGTACTTC. It codes for CASSALPTESSYEQYF. The full variable domain, with the rest looked up from reference TRBV5-1 and TRBJ2-7, is KAGVTQTPRYLIKTRGQQVTLSCSPISGHRSVSWYQQTPGQGLQFLFEYFSETQRNKGNFPGRFSGRQFSNSRSEMNVSTLELGDSALYLCASSALPTESSYEQYFGPGTRLTVT.

There are many counts of this clonotype. This rearrangement joins TRBV5-1 to TRBJ2-7; unclear D gene. This CDR3 region has 14 residues. Germline assignment: CDR1 SGHRS and CDR2 YFSETQ. Trimming stripped 1 base from V and 2 bases from J, with 10 bases between. CDR3 sequence (DNA): TGCGCCAGCAGCTTGTCTTACAATACCTACGAGCAGTACTTC. Its translation: CASSLSYNTYEQYF.

This clonotype was seen only a few times. The chain combines TRBV9 with TRBJ2-5; D may be TRBD1 (6 bases). Trimming removed 6 bases at V and 2 bases at J, with 17 bases between. Germline V gives CDR1 SGDLS, CDR2 YYNGEE. The CDR3 runs to 15 residues. The CDR3 loop reads CASTPGGTRQETQYF. CDR3 nucleotide sequence: TGTGCCAGCACCCCTGGTGGGACACGACAAGAGACCCAGTACTTC.

This clonotype was seen at least ten times. V is TRBV29-1 and J is TRBJ2-7; weak D call: TRBD1 (6 bases). In germline, CDR1 is SQVTM, CDR2 ANQGSEA. CDR3 length: 14 amino acids. V was shortened by 3 bases and J by 1 base, with 13 bases between the two germline ends. CDR3 residues: CSVDPTGLSYEQYF. In DNA, the CDR3 is TGCAGCGTTGACCCGACAGGCCTTTCCTACGAGCAGTACTTC.